A single sample gave rise to the 4 T cell receptor beta chains below, sequenced in a study of blood T cell repertoires in COVID-19. Produced via immunoSEQ multiplex PCR; TCRdb's table is partial and in-frame only. The table includes more than 150,000 clones, 78% detected once. Sample: PBMCs or T cells enriched from blood (not recorded which). The origin of the receptors is a woman aged 45-60 years who had recovered from COVID-19.

This chain uses TRBV18 with TRBJ1-2; D not resolved. V was shortened by 1 base and J by 6 bases, with 9 bases between the two germline ends. Germline CDR1 is KGHSH and CDR2 is LQKENI. The CDR3 is 13 amino acids. CDR3 amino acids: CASSPRQVDGYTF. The CDR3 DNA follows: TGTGCCAGCTCACCACGGCAGGTGGATGGCTACACCTTC.

The chain recombines TRBV7-6 with TRBJ1-1; TRBD1 aligns across 7 bases. V shed 7 bases, J shed 1 base, and the junction held 3 bases outside the gene matches. This CDR3 has 13 residues. Germline CDR1 reads SGHVS; CDR2 reads FNYEAQ. The CDR3 DNA reads TGTGCCAGCAAGGGACAGACGAACACTGAAGCTTTCTTT. This sequence encodes CASKGQTNTEAFF.

The chain has TRBV18 and TRBJ2-3; D is perhaps TRBD2 (6 bases). The CDR3 contains 15 residues. Germline CDR1 is KGHSH and CDR2 is LQKENI. Trimming removed 3 bases at V and 2 bases at J, with 12 bases between. The DNA for the CDR3 is TGTGCCAGCTCACCGACTAGGAGTAACACAGATACGCAGTATTTT. Its protein is CASSPTRSNTDTQYF.

The genes are TRBV6-5 and TRBJ2-2; the match to TRBD1 covers 9 bases. Trimming at V came to 5 bases and at J to 6 bases, leaving 7 bases not matched to a gene. CDR3 size: 15 residues. CDR1 MNHEY and CDR2 SVGAGI come from the germline V gene. The CDR3 loop reads CASSTHRGRSGELFF. DNA of the CDR3: TGTGCCAGCAGTACCCACAGGGGGCGGTCCGGGGAGCTGTTTTTT.